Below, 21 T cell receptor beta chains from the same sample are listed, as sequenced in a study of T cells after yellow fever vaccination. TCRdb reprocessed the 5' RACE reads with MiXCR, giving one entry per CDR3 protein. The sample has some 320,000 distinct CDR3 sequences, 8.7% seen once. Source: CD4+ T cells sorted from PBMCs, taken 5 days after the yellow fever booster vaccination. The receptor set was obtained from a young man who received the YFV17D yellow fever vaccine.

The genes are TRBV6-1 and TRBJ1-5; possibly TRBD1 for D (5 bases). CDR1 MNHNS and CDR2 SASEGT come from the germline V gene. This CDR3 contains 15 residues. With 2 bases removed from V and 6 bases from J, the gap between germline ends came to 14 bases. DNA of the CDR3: TGTGCCAGCAGTGAATTAACAGGTTTTAGTCAGCCCCAGCATTTT. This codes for CASSELTGFSQPQHF.

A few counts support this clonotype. Here the CDR3 reads CASSQGGVLGYTF. CDR3 DNA: TGTGCCAGCAGTCAGGGAGGGGTATTGGGCTACACCTTC. This chain joins TRBV28 and TRBJ1-2; a weak D match, TRBD1 (5 bases). Trimming took 5 bases from V and 8 from J, leaving 15 bases between them. The CDR3 loop spans 13 amino acids. CDR1 and CDR2 from the germline V gene are MDHEN and SYDVKM.

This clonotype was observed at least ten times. The CDR3 DNA follows: TGTGCCAGCAGCCTAGTGGAAGATACGCAGTATTTT. Its translation is CASSLVEDTQYF. The chain recombines TRBV7-9 with TRBJ2-3; D uncertain. The germline V gene has CDR1 SEHNR and CDR2 FQNEAQ (reference sequence). This CDR3 is built from 12 residues. Deletions cut 5 bases from V and 5 bases from J, with 8 bases between.

In DNA, the CDR3 is TGTGCCAGCAGTTTAAGGGGGGCAGCCTACGAGCAGTACGTC. Its translation is CASSLRGAAYEQYV. The V gene is TRBV27, the J gene TRBJ2-7; D is tentatively TRBD1 or TRBD2 (6 bases each). Germline V gene lookup returns CDR1 MNHEY and CDR2 SMNVEV (reference sequence). The CDR3 runs to 14 residues. V lost 2 bases, J lost 2 bases, and 10 bases lay in between.

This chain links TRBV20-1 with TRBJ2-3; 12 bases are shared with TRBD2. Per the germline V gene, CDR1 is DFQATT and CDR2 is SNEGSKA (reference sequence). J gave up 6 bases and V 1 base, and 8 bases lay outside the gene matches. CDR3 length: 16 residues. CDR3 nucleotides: TGCAGTGCTAGAGGTGTACTAGCGGGGGGCCCTGATACGCAGTATTTT. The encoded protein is CSARGVLAGGPDTQYF.

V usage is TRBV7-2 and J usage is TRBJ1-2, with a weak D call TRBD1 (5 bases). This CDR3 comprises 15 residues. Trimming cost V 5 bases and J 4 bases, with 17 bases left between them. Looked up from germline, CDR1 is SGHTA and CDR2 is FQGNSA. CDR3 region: CASSPNGQGGYGYTF. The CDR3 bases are TGTGCCAGCAGCCCCAACGGGCAGGGCGGCTATGGCTACACCTTC.

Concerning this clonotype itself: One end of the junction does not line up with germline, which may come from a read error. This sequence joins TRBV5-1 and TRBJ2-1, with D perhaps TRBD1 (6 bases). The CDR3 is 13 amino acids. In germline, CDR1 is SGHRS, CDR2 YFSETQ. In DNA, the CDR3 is TGCGCCAGCAGCGCCGGACAGAACAATGAGGAGTTCTTC. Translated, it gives CASSAGQNNEEFF.

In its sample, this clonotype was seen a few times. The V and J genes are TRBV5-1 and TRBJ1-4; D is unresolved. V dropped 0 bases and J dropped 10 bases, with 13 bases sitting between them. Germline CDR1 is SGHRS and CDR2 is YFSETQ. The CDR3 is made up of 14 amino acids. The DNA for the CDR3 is TGCGCCAGCAGCTTGGATAGCGGCGTGGGAAAACTGTTTTTT. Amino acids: CASSLDSGVGKLFF.

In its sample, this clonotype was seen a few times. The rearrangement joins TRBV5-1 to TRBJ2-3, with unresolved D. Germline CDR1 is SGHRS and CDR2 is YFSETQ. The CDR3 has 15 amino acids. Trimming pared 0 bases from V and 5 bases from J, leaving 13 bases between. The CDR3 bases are TGCGCCAGCAGCTTGGCTCCAGCTATACAAGATACGCAGTATTTT. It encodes CASSLAPAIQDTQYF.

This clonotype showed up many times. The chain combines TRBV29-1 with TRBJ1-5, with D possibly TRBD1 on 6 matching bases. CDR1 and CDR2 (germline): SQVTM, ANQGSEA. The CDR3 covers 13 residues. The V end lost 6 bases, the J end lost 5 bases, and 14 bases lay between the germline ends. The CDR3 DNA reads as TGCAGCGTGAGGACACAGGGAGATCAGCCCCAGCATTTT. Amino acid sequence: CSVRTQGDQPQHF. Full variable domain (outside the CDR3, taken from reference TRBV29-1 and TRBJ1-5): SAVISQKPSRDICQRGTSLTIQCQVDSQVTMMFWYRQQPGQSLTLIATANQGSEATYESGFVIDKFPISRPNLTFSTLTVSNMSPEDSSIYLCSVRTQGDQPQHFGDGTRLSIL.

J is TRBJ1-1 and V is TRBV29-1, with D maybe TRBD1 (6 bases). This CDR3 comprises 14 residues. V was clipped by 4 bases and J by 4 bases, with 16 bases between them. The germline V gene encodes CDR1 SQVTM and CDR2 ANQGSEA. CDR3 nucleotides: TGCAGCGTTGGGTCCAGGGGACGTAGCACTGAAGCTTTCTTT. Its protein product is CSVGSRGRSTEAFF.

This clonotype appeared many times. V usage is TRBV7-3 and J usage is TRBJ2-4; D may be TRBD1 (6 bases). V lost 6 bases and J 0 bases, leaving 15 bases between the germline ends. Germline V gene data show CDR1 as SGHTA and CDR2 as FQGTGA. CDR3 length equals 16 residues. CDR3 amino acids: CASSPTGSLAKNIQYF. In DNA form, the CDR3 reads TGTGCCAGCAGTCCGACAGGCTCCCTAGCCAAAAACATTCAGTACTTC.

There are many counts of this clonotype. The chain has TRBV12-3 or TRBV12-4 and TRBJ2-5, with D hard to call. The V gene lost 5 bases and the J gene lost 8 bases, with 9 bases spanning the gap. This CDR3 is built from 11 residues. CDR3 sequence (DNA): TGTGCCAGCAGTACTCAGGTCACCCAGTACTTC. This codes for CASSTQVTQYF.

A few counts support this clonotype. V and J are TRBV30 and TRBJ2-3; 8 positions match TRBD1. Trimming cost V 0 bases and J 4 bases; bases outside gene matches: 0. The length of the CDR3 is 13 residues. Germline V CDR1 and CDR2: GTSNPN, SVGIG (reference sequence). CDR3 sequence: CAWSVQGADTQYF. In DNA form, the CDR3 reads TGTGCCTGGAGTGTACAGGGGGCAGATACGCAGTATTTT.

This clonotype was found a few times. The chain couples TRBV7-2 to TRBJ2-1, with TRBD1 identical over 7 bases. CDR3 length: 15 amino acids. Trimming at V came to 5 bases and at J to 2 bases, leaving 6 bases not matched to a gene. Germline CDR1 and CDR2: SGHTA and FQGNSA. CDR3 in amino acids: CASSPDRATYNEQFF. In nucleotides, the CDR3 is TGTGCCAGCAGCCCAGACAGGGCCACCTACAATGAGCAGTTCTTC.

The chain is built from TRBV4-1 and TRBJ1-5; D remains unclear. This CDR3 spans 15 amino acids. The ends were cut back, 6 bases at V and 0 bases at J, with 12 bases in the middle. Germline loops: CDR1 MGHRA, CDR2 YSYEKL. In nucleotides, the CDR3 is TGCGCCAGCAGACCCGGACTCTATAGCAATCAGCCCCAGCATTTT. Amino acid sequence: CASRPGLYSNQPQHF.

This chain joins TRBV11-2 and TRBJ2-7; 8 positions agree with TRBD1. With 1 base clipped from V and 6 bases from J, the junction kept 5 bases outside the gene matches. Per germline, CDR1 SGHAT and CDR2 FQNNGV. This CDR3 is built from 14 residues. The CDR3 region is CASSLGDRRSEQYF. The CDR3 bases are TGTGCCAGCAGCTTAGGGGACAGGAGATCCGAGCAGTACTTC. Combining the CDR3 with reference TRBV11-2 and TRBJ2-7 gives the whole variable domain EAGVAQSPRYKIIEKRQSVAFWCNPISGHATLYWYQQILGQGPKLLIQFQNNGVVDDSQLPKDRFSAERLKGVDSTLKIQPAKLEDSAVYLCASSLGDRRSEQYFGPGTRLTVT.

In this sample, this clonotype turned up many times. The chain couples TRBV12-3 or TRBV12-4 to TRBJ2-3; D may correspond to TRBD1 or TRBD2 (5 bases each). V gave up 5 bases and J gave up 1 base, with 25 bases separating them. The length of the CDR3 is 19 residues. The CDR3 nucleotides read TGTGCCAGCAGTCTCCTTGGGGACCTAATACGCGACGGCACAGATACGCAGTATTTT. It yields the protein CASSLLGDLIRDGTDTQYF.

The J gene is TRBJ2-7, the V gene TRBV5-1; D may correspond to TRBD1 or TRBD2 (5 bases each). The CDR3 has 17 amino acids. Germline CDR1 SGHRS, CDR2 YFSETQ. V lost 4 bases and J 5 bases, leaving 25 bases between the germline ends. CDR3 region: CASSTETRDPLRNEQYF. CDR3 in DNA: TGCGCCAGCAGCACCGAGACCCGGGACCCCCTGAGGAACGAGCAGTACTTC.

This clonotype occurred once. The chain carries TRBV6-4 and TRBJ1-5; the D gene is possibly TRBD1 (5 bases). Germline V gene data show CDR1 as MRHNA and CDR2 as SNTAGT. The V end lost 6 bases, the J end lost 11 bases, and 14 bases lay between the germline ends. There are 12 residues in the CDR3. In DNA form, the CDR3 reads TGTGCCAGCAGCGCCTGGACACGGACCCAGCATTTT. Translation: CASSAWTRTQHF.

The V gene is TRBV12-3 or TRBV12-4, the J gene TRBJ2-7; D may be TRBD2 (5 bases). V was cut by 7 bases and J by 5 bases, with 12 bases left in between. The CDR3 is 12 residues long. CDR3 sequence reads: CASTTGINEQYF. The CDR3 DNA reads TGTGCCAGCACAACGGGGATCAACGAGCAGTACTTC.